The clone carrying this T cell receptor beta chain came up a few times. Its antigen is as yet unknown. The primer mix had 60 Vbeta and 13 Jbeta primers. Data came from immunoSEQ multiplex PCR; TCRdb stores just in-frame clones and leaves some out. This table holds 40,000 or so clones, approximately 77% found once. This entry is derived from a study of cytomegalovirus exposure and HLA in healthy donors. Across the whole study: As an earlier analysis found, 150 million to 200 million T cells yielded around 110 million unique TCR beta sequences.

The germline V gene encodes CDR1 SGHTA and CDR2 FQGNSA. Trimming at V came to 7 bases and at J to 0 bases, leaving 6 bases not matched to a gene. The CDR3 loop spans 15 amino acids. General observations from the study: A later analysis reportedly found that, within productive TCRs, an Asian-associated ancestry cluster had fewer N-insertions than the mean observed across the roughly 730 donors. In a later analysis, TCR beta V- and J-gene trimming showed a link to a missense DCLRE1C variant.

When sampled, the donors appeared nominally healthy, though they likely had unrecorded immune exposures. The gene calls are TRBV7-2 and TRBJ2-1; 7 bases map to TRBD1. The clonotype originates from a man in his thirties or forties in good health and CMV-seronegative. Sequenced input: PBMCs. CDR3 region: CASISGQFSYNEQFF. The CDR3 DNA reads as TGTGCCAGCATCTCGGGACAGTTCTCCTACAATGAGCAGTTCTTC. The variable domain in full, with the rest retrieved from reference TRBV7-2 and TRBJ2-1, is GAGVSQSPSNKVTEKGKDVELRCDPISGHTALYWYRQSLGQGLEFLIYFQGNSAPDKSGLPSDRFSAERTGGSVSTLTIQRTQQEDSAVYLCASISGQFSYNEQFFGPGTRLTVL.